This T cell receptor beta chain was captured in a study of T cell responses to AZD1222 COVID-19 vaccine. V shed 5 bases and J 1 base; nucleotides not matched to a gene: 9. Germline V gives CDR1 LNHDA, CDR2 SQIVND (reference sequence). CDR3 length: 17 residues. Clones were sequenced by immunoSEQ multiplex PCR, and TCRdb holds only the in-frame ones, with some missing. The sample has under 100,000 clones, 85% to 95% seen once. The specimen was peripheral blood, collected on day 0 of AZD1222 vaccination. This clonotype was obtained from an adult in good health. This rearrangement joins TRBV19 to TRBJ1-3, with 9 bases identical to TRBD1. CDR3 bases: TGTGCCAGTAGTCCCCTCACAGGGGGCACTTCTGGAAACACCATATATTTT. This encodes CASSPLTGGTSGNTIYF.